These 31 T cell receptor beta chains were sequenced from one sample in a study of CXCR3-negative and CXCR3-positive naive CD8 T cells. It was by 5' RACE with UMI labels that the TRB cDNA libraries were prepared. From its re-call of the 5' RACE reads, TCRdb lists each CDR3 protein once, without DNA. The sample table includes over 80,000 distinct CDR3 sequences. The source material was naive CXCR3- CD8+ T cells from blood. Subset of the sample: CD45RO-CCR7+CD27+CD95- naive CD8+ T cells lacking CXCR3 (TNR3-). Receptor source: a human donor in good health. Some clones in this sample may be carry-over from other donors' samples.

This sequence joins TRBV6-2 or TRBV6-3 and TRBJ2-7; TCRdb picks TRBD1, but there is no DNA to check that call. The CDR3 sequence is 14 residues long. The germline CDR1 and CDR2 sequences are MNHEY and SVGEGT. This CDR3 reads CASSSTGATYEQYF.

This chain joins TRBV14 and TRBJ1-1. The germline V gene has CDR1 SGHDN and CDR2 FVKESK. The CDR3 loop spans 15 amino acids. CDR3 sequence: CASSQGNTWPTEAFF.

The chain's CDR3 is CASSPRGPGTDTQYF. The chain is built from TRBV4-2 and TRBJ2-3; TCRdb lists TRBD1, though no DNA is available to test this call. Germline loops: CDR1 LGHNA, CDR2 YNFKEQ. The CDR3 covers 15 residues.

The CDR3: CASTGSTGELFF. J is TRBJ2-2 and V is TRBV7-9. CDR1 SEHNR and CDR2 FQNEAQ come from the germline V gene (reference sequence). This CDR3 has 12 residues. The complete variable domain, with remaining parts taken from reference TRBV7-9 and TRBJ2-2, reads DTGVSQNPRHKITKRGQNVTFRCDPISEHNRLYWYRQTLGQGPEFLTYFQNEAQLEKSRLLSDRFSAERPKGSFSTLEIQRTEQGDSAMYLCASTGSTGELFFGEGSRLTVL.

The chain recombines TRBV6-2 or TRBV6-3 with TRBJ1-2. The CDR3 loop spans 13 amino acids. CDR1 is MNHEY, CDR2 SVGEGT, per germline. The CDR3 region is CASSYGGNYGYTF.

The chain is built from TRBV12-5 and TRBJ1-1. Germline CDR1 is LGHNT and CDR2 is FRNRAP. This CDR3 spans 12 amino acids. CDR3 sequence: CASFYLNTEAFF.

The rearrangement joins TRBV7-2 to TRBJ2-7. The germline CDR1 and CDR2 sequences are SGHTA and FQGNSA. The CDR3 extends over 13 amino acids. The CDR3 reads CASAGYTTYEQYF.

The chain recombines TRBV6-1 with TRBJ2-3; the D gene TCRdb calls, TRBD2, cannot be checked with no DNA. CDR3 length: 16 residues. CDR1 and CDR2 from the germline V gene are MNHNS and SASEGT. The CDR3 protein is CASTERASGGPDTQYF.

This chain connects TRBV5-1 to TRBJ1-1; TCRdb outputs TRBD1, but without DNA this stays unchecked. The CDR3 length is 17 residues. The germline V gene has CDR1 SGHRS and CDR2 YFSETQ. The CDR3 sequence is CASSLENYRGLVTEAFF.

The rearrangement links TRBV4-1 to TRBJ2-1; TCRdb's D call of TRBD1 is untestable without DNA. CDR1 is MGHRA, CDR2 YSYEKL, per germline. CDR3 length equals 15 residues. CDR3: CASSPRLGGVNEQFF.

This chain joins TRBV6-5 and TRBJ2-5. Germline V lookup: CDR1 MNHEY, CDR2 SVGAGI. The CDR3 runs 16 residues. CDR3 sequence reads: CASRRDLEFRQETQYF.

The V call is TRBV28, the J call TRBJ2-1; TCRdb returns TRBD1, unconfirmable since there is no DNA. Germline CDR1 MDHEN, CDR2 SYDVKM. The CDR3 contains 16 residues. This CDR3 reads CASRPTGDSSYNEQFF.

V gene TRBV6-2 or TRBV6-3 combines with J gene TRBJ2-3. The CDR3 is made up of 16 amino acids. Germline V gives CDR1 MNHEY, CDR2 SVGEGT. The chain's CDR3 is CASSYVIAGGTDTQYF.

This chain connects TRBV15 to TRBJ2-6; TCRdb calls TRBD1, which cannot be checked without DNA. The germline CDR1 and CDR2 sequences are LNHNV and YYDKDF (reference sequence). The CDR3 covers 13 residues. This chain's CDR3 is CATQGLLDGVLTF.

The genes are TRBV7-2 and TRBJ2-3; with no DNA, the TCRdb D assignment of TRBD2 cannot be verified. CDR1 and CDR2 (germline): SGHTA, FQGNSA. CDR3 length: 16 amino acids. CDR3 amino acids: CASSLLITSGVDTQYF.

The chain carries TRBV4-1 and TRBJ2-3; TCRdb calls TRBD2, which cannot be checked without DNA. CDR1 is MGHRA and CDR2 is YSYEKL in the germline V gene. The CDR3 sequence is 18 residues long. This CDR3 is CASSQVAGGPDGTDTQYF.

The chain couples TRBV7-9 to TRBJ1-1; TCRdb gives TRBD1 as the D gene, but with no DNA this cannot be confirmed. The germline V gene has CDR1 SEHNR and CDR2 FQNEAQ (reference sequence). This CDR3 region has 16 residues. The CDR3 loop reads CASSFPPQGFNTEAFF.

CDR3: CASSESGYAHEQFF. The chain recombines TRBV2 with TRBJ2-1; TCRdb selects TRBD1, and the lack of DNA leaves this call unchecked. The CDR3 has 14 amino acids. Germline V gene sequence: CDR1 SNHLY, CDR2 FYNNEI.

The chain employs TRBV7-8 and TRBJ2-7. Per germline, CDR1 SGHVS and CDR2 FQNEAQ. This CDR3 is 14 amino acids long. This chain's CDR3 is CASSLAQISYEQYF.

The V and J genes are TRBV20-1 and TRBJ2-3; TCRdb picks TRBD2, but there is no DNA to check that call. CDR3 length equals 16 residues. Germline loops: CDR1 DFQATT, CDR2 SNEGSKA (reference sequence). This chain's CDR3 is CSARELTRGDTDTQYF.

The J gene is TRBJ2-7, the V gene TRBV14. The germline V gene has CDR1 SGHDN and CDR2 FVKESK. The CDR3 is made up of 14 amino acids. The CDR3 spells CASSHADISYEQYF.

The chain has TRBV5-5 and TRBJ2-3. Germline CDR1 is SGHKS and CDR2 is YYEKEE (reference sequence). The CDR3 sequence is 16 residues long. CDR3 residues: CASSLEVGWRTDTQYF.

The V gene is TRBV23-1, the J gene TRBJ2-1; TCRdb calls TRBD1, which cannot be checked without DNA. TRBV23-1 is annotated as an ORF whose role is uncertain. This CDR3 contains 16 residues. CDR3 sequence reads: CASSHLARLSYNEQFF.

The chain links TRBV2 to TRBJ2-5; TCRdb picks TRBD2, but there is no DNA to check that call. The CDR3 has 15 residues. Germline assignment: CDR1 SNHLY and CDR2 FYNNEI. The CDR3 loop reads CASRSTSGRLETQYF.

The chain couples TRBV11-3 to TRBJ2-1; TCRdb gives TRBD1 as the D gene, but with no DNA this cannot be confirmed. The CDR3 covers 15 residues. Germline V gene data show CDR1 as SGHNT and CDR2 as YENEEA. CDR3 loop: CASSPGQRPVDEQFF.

The chain has TRBV7-2 and TRBJ2-7; the D gene TCRdb calls, TRBD2, cannot be checked with no DNA. The CDR3 runs 19 residues. CDR1 SGHTA and CDR2 FQGNSA come from the germline V gene. This chain's CDR3 is CASSPTASGGLRIRDEQYF. The full variable domain, its missing parts supplied by reference TRBV7-2 and TRBJ2-7, is GAGVSQSPSNKVTEKGKDVELRCDPISGHTALYWYRQSLGQGLEFLIYFQGNSAPDKSGLPSDRFSAERTGGSVSTLTIQRTQQEDSAVYLCASSPTASGGLRIRDEQYFGPGTRLTVT.

The V gene is TRBV9, the J gene TRBJ2-7. The germline gives CDR1 SGDLS, CDR2 YYNGEE. This CDR3 comprises 13 residues. The CDR3 loop is CASSVGGSYEQYF.

The J gene is TRBJ2-3, the V gene TRBV29-1; the TCRdb D gene call, TRBD2, has no DNA to confirm it. In germline, CDR1 is SQVTM, CDR2 ANQGSEA. The CDR3 contains 15 residues. CDR3: CSVDGVLVPGDTQYF.

V gene TRBV29-1 combines with J gene TRBJ2-1; TCRdb reports TRBD2, a call that lacks DNA to check it against. Germline-derived CDR1 and CDR2 are SQVTM and ANQGSEA. This CDR3 comprises 14 residues. The CDR3 loop reads CSVDGGGDYNEQFF.

The gene calls are TRBV29-1 and TRBJ2-7; TCRdb picks TRBD2, but there is no DNA to check that call. The CDR3 is made up of 13 amino acids. Germline V lookup: CDR1 SQVTM, CDR2 ANQGSEA. The CDR3 here is CSGSGSAPYEQYF.

This rearrangement joins TRBV4-3 to TRBJ2-3; TCRdb reports TRBD2, a call that lacks DNA to check it against. CDR1 and CDR2 (germline): LGHNA, YSLEER. CDR3 length equals 18 residues. The chain's CDR3 is CASSQEEIAGDNTDTQYF.